These T cell receptor beta chains were read from a single sample in a study of blood T cells in healthy people across ages. TCRdb recomputed calls from the 5' RACE reads with MiXCR, one row per CDR3 protein. The data contain under 800,000 distinct CDR3 sequences, around 46% of them singletons. Sequences were obtained from blood. Source of these receptors: a woman in her sixties in good health. Each CDR3 is given with its conserved first and last residue. A D gene is named only where the DNA matches it firmly. Clone size is given for some rows only: seen once, a few or many times, or a class if the clone is expanded.

clone size	J gene	D gene	V gene	CDR3 protein	CDR3 DNA
.	TRBJ2-5	.	TRBV20-1	CSASDLAPRAGTQYF	TGCAGTGCTAGTGACCTGGCGCCCCGAGCGGGGACCCAGTACTTC
.	TRBJ2-7	TRBD1	TRBV20-1	CSASSGQGRFTFYEQYF	TGCAGTGCTAGTTCAGGACAGGGGCGGTTTACCTTCTACGAGCAGTACTTC
.	TRBJ2-1	.	TRBV7-9	CASSFNGPAYNEQFF	TGTGCCAGCAGCTTTAACGGGCCGGCCTACAATGAGCAGTTCTTC
.	TRBJ2-2	TRBD2	TRBV5-1	CASSPGLAGGTGELFF	TGCGCCAGCAGCCCGGGACTAGCGGGCGGGACCGGGGAGCTGTTTTTT
many	TRBJ2-3	TRBD2	TRBV3-1	CASSLTSGPSTDTQYF	TGTGCCAGCAGCCTGACTAGCGGTCCTAGCACAGATACGCAGTATTTT
few	TRBJ1-1	.	TRBV27	CASNGRWNTEAFF	TGTGCCAGCAATGGACGTTGGAACACTGAAGCTTTCTTT
few	TRBJ2-5	.	TRBV25-1	CASSEGPGPGETQYF	TGTGCCAGCAGTGAAGGGCCGGGACCCGGAGAGACCCAGTACTTC
.	TRBJ2-3	.	TRBV29-1	CSVEDLGSPSTDTQYF	TGCAGCGTTGAAGATCTAGGCTCCCCTAGCACAGATACGCAGTATTTT
.	TRBJ1-2	.	TRBV12-3/TRBV12-4	CASSFPDRTYGYTF	TGTGCCAGCAGTTTTCCGGACCGAACATATGGCTACACCTTC
few	TRBJ2-1	.	TRBV27	CATSRERNEQFF	TGTGCCACATCCCGGGAGCGGAATGAGCAGTTCTTC
few	TRBJ1-1	.	TRBV29-1	CSVVRQQNTEAFF	TGCAGCGTTGTAAGACAGCAGAACACTGAAGCTTTCTTT
few	TRBJ2-1	.	TRBV20-1	CSANRAEVTYNEQFF	TGCAGTGCTAATAGAGCAGAGGTGACCTACAATGAGCAGTTCTTC
few	TRBJ1-2	.	TRBV20-1	CSARGFAGYTF	TGCAGTGCTAGGGGTTTCGCTGGCTACACCTTC
few	TRBJ1-2	.	TRBV20-1	CSAEVPANYGYTF	TGCAGTGCAGAAGTCCCCGCAAACTATGGCTACACCTTC
many	TRBJ2-3	.	TRBV29-1	CSVAQGSDTDTQYF	TGCAGCGTTGCCCAGGGGTCCGACACAGATACGCAGTATTTT
many	TRBJ2-7	.	TRBV25-1	CASSEYPYEQYF	TGTGCCAGCAGTGAATATCCTTACGAGCAGTACTTC
few	TRBJ2-7	TRBD1	TRBV2	CASSDQGQIYEQYF	TGTGCCAGCAGCGACCAGGGACAGATCTACGAGCAGTACTTC
.	TRBJ2-7	TRBD2	TRBV4-3	CASSHARTSGIYNEQYF	TGCGCCAGCAGCCATGCCCGGACTAGCGGGATTTACAATGAGCAGTACTTC
few	TRBJ2-7	TRBD1	TRBV5-1	CASKGQGLSYEQYF	TGCGCCAGTAAAGGACAGGGCCTATCCTACGAGCAGTACTTC
.	TRBJ2-1	.	TRBV5-6	CASSLVGRGDEQFF	TGTGCCAGCAGCTTGGTCGGGAGAGGTGATGAGCAGTTCTTC
few	TRBJ2-3	TRBD2	TRBV7-3	CASSFRLAGATDTQYF	TGTGCCAGCAGCTTCCGACTAGCGGGGGCCACAGATACGCAGTATTTT
.	TRBJ2-3	TRBD1	TRBV18	CASSPYRGREGDTQYF	TGTGCCAGCTCACCCTACAGGGGGCGCGAAGGAGATACGCAGTATTTT
.	TRBJ2-7	TRBD2	TRBV12-3/TRBV12-4	CASSFRGEYNEQYF	TGTGCCAGCAGTTTCCGGGGGGAATACAATGAGCAGTACTTC